This T cell receptor (beta chain) was captured by sequencing in a study of molecular identifiers for immune sequencing clone quantification. By share of the sample, this clonotype is medium-sized. TCRdb processed the PCR reads anew with MiXCR; each CDR3 protein has one entry. The table includes around 70,000 distinct CDR3 sequences, around 20% detected once. The CDR3 length is 17 residues. Germline V gene lookup returns CDR1 SQVTM and CDR2 ANQGSEA. Trimming left V 8 bases short and J 2 bases short, with 27 bases between. The sequence came from a human donor in good health. Some libraries in this study had Jurkat cell RNA spiked in. Sequenced: naive CD8+ T cells from blood, with Jurkat cell RNA spiked in. The subset is: FACS-sorted CD8+CD4-CCR7+CD45RA+ naive T cells. The chain employs TRBV29-1 and TRBJ2-5, with a possible D match to TRBD2 (5 bases). This CDR3 reads CSTISLLREWVQETQYF. The CDR3 DNA reads TGCAGCACCATCTCTCTCCTACGGGAATGGGTACAAGAGACCCAGTACTTC.